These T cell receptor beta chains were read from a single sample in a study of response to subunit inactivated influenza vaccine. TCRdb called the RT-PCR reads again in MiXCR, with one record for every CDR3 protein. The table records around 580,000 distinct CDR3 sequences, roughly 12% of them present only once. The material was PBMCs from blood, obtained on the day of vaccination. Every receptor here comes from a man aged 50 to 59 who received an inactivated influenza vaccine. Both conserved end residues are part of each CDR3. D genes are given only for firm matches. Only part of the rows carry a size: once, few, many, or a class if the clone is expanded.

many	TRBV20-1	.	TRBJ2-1	TGCAGTGCTCGAACACAGGGTCTCAATGAGCAGTTCTTC	CSARTQGLNEQFF
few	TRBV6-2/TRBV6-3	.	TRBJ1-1	TGTGCCAGCAGTCCCCTTGAAGGGCGTATCGAAGCTCTCTTT	CASSPLEGRIEALF
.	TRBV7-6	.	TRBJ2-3	TGTGCCAGCAGCTTAGCGATGGGAGATACGCAGTATTTT	CASSLAMGDTQYF
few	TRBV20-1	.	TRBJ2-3	TGCACTGGGTTGTACTTAAATACAGATACGCAGTATTTT	CTGLYLNTDTQYF
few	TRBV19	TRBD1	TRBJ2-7	TGTGCCAGTAGTACAAGGGACAGTCGGAGCCCCTACGAGCAGTACTTC	CASSTRDSRSPYEQYF
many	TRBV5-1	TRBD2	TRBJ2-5	TGCGCCAGCAGCTTTGGTCGACTAGCGGGGAAGCAAGAGACCCAGTACTTC	CASSFGRLAGKQETQYF
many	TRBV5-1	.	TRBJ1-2	TGCGCCAGCAGCTTGGGCAGTCACTATGGCTACACCTTC	CASSLGSHYGYTF
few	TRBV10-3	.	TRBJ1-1	TGTGCCATCAGTGAGCGGGCAGGGGCAAGAAGGGAAGCTTTCTTT	CAISERAGARREAFF
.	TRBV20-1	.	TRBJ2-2	TGCAGTGCTAGAGATCCCCTTGGCGGAACGAACACCGGGGAGCTGTTTTTT	CSARDPLGGTNTGELFF
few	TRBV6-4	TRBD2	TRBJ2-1	TGTGCCAGCAGTGAGGAAAGCGGGATTGGTGAGCAGTTCTTC	CASSEESGIGEQFF
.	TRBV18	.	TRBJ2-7	TGTGCCAGCTCACCACTCGGGGGCCCCTCCTACGAGCAGTACTTC	CASSPLGGPSYEQYF
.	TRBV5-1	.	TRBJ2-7	TGCGCCAGCCGGAATCCTAGCTCCTACGAGCAGTACTTC	CASRNPSSYEQYF
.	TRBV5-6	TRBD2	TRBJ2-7	TGTGCCAGCAGCTTGTTTGGTGCGGGAGGAGTCGAGCAGTACTTC	CASSLFGAGGVEQYF
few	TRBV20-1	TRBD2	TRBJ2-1	TGCAGTGCTACGGGACTAGCGGGAGTTAATGAGCAGTTCTTC	CSATGLAGVNEQFF
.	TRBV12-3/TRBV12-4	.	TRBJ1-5	TGTGCCAGCAGTCCAATTCCTCAGCCCCAGCATTTT	CASSPIPQPQHF
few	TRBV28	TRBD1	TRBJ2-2	TGTGCCAGCAGTTTGCGTAGACAGGGGTCCGGGGAGCTGTTTTTT	CASSLRRQGSGELFF
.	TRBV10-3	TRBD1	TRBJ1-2	TGTGCCATCAGTCTCGGACAGGACTATGGCTACACCTTC	CAISLGQDYGYTF
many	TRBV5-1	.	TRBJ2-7	TGCGCCAGCAGCGTAGCAGGGTACGAGCAGTACTTC	CASSVAGYEQYF
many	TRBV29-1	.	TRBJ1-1	TGCAGCGTGGCCGTGGGTGGTGCAGGGGTTCGCACTGAAGCTTTCTTT	CSVAVGGAGVRTEAFF
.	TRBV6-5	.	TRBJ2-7	TGTGCCAGCAGTTACTCCTTCCTTCGAGGGGGGAACTACGAGCAGTACTTC	CASSYSFLRGGNYEQYF
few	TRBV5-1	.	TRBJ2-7	TGCGCCAGCAGCTTGCAGGGCTTGACCTACGAGCAGTACTTC	CASSLQGLTYEQYF
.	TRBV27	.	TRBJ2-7	TGTGCCAGCAGTTCGGGACTTCACTACGAGCAGTACTTC	CASSSGLHYEQYF
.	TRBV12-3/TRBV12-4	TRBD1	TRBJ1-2	TGTGCCAGCAGTTCGTGGGGGACAGGGAGTAACTATGGCTACACCTTC	CASSSWGTGSNYGYTF
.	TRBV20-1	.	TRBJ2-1	TGCAGTGCGAGGGACGGTCTCTGGGAGTTCTTC	CSARDGLWEFF
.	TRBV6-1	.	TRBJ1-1	TGTGCCAGCATTCAGGGGACCATCTTCCAGAACACTGAAGCTTTCTTT	CASIQGTIFQNTEAFF
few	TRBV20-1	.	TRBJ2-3	TGCAGTGCTAAAGTAGCGGATACGCAGTATTTT	CSAKVADTQYF
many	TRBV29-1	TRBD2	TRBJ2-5	TGCAGCGTTGAGAAAAAAGCGGGGGACGAGACCCAGTACTTC	CSVEKKAGDETQYF
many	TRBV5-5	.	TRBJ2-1	TGTGCCAGTTACTCGGGGCAGACCTACAATGAGCAGTTCTTC	CASYSGQTYNEQFF
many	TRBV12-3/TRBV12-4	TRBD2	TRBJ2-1	TGTGCCAGCAGTTTGAGTAGCGGGAGGATCGATGAGCAGTTCTTC	CASSLSSGRIDEQFF
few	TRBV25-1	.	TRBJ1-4	TGTGCCAGCACCGAAGGAGTTGCAACTAATGAAAAACTGTTTTTT	CASTEGVATNEKLFF
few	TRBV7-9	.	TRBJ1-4	TGTGCCAGCAGCCCGCAGGGGATGAGGTCTAATGAAAAACTGTTTTTT	CASSPQGMRSNEKLFF
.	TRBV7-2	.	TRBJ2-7	TGTGCCAGCAGCTCCCGACAGAATTCCTACGAGCAGTACTTC	CASSSRQNSYEQYF
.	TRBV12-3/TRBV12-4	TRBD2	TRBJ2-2	TGTGCCAGCAGTAGCCAACTAGCGTCCGGGGAGCTGTTTTTT	CASSSQLASGELFF
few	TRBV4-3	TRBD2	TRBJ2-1	TGCGCCAGCAGCCAAGAAGCGGGAGGACGCTACAATGAGCAGTTCTTC	CASSQEAGGRYNEQFF
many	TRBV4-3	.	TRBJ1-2	TGCGCCAGCAGCCAAACTGACAGCCTTAACTATGGCTACACCTTC	CASSQTDSLNYGYTF
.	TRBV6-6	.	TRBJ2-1	TGTGCCAGCAACCCAGCGGGTGAAGGGAATTTAGGGTTC	CASNPAGEGNLGF
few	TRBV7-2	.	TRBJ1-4	TGTGCCAGCAGCTTAGCAGGGGGGAGAAATGAAAAACTGTTTTTT	CASSLAGGRNEKLFF
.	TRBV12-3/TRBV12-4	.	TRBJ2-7	TGTGCCAGCAGTCAAAGGACGGCCCCGGGCCGCTACGAGCAGTACTTC	CASSQRTAPGRYEQYF
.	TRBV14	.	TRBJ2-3	TGTGCCAGCAGCCAAATGAGGGGCCCGGATACGCAGTATTTT	CASSQMRGPDTQYF